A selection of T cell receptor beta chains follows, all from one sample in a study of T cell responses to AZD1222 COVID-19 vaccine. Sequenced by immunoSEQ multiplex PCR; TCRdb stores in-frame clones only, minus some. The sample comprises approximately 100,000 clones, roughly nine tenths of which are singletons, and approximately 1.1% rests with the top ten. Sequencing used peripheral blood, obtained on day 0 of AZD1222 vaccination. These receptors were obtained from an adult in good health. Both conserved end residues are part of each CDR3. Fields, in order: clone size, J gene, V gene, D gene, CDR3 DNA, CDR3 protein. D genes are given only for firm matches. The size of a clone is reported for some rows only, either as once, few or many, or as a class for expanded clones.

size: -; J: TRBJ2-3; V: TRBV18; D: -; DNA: TGTGCCAGCTCCCAGTCGAGTTCAGATACGCAGTATTTT; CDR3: CASSQSSSDTQYF
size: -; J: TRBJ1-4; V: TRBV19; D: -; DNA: TGTGCCAGTAGTATTCCGACAGGCCGTGGTGAAAAACTGTTTTTT; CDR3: CASSIPTGRGEKLFF
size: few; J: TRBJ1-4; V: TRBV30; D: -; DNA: TGTGCCGGAGACCGGGGCCAGAATGAAAAACTGTTTTTT; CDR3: CAGDRGQNEKLFF
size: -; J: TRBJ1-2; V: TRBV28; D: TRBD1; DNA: TGTGCCAGCAGCGAGACAGGGAACTATGGCTACACCTTC; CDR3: CASSETGNYGYTF
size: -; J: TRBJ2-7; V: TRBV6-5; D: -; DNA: TGTGCCAGCAGTTACGATTGGCCTAGCGCAACCTACGAGCAGTACTTC; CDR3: CASSYDWPSATYEQYF
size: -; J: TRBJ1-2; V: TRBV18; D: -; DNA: TGTGCCAGCTCACCGTCTGGGGATAGTGGCTACACCTTC; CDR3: CASSPSGDSGYTF
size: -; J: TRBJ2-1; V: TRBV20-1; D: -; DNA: TGCAGTGCTAGAGGTGCAGTTGAGCAGTTCTTC; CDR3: CSARGAVEQFF
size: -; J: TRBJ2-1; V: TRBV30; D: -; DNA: TGTGCCTGGAGTCAGGGGGGGGATTACAATGAGCAGTTCTTC; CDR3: CAWSQGGDYNEQFF
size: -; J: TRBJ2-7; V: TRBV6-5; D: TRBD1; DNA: TGTGCCAGCCGTCTCGCCGGGACAGGGGTCTACGAGCAGTACTTC; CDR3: CASRLAGTGVYEQYF
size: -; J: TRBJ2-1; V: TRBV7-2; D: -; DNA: TGTGCCAGCAGCTTAGCAGCAACACTGTACAATGAGCAGTTCTTC; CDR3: CASSLAATLYNEQFF
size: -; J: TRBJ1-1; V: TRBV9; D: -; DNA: TGTGCCAGCAGCACTACAGGGAGGAACACTGAAGCTTTCTTT; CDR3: CASSTTGRNTEAFF
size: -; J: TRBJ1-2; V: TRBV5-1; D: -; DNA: TGCGCCAGCAGCTTGGACGGGAATGGCTACACCTTC; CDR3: CASSLDGNGYTF
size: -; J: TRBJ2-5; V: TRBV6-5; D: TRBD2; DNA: TGTGCCAGCAGTTACGGGGGACTAGTCGGAGAGACCCAGTACTTC; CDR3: CASSYGGLVGETQYF
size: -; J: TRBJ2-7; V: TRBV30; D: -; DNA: TGTGCCTGGAGTGTCTCGTTAACTACGTACGAGCAGTACTTC; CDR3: CAWSVSLTTYEQYF
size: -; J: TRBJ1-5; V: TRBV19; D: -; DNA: TGTGCCAGTAGTATAGATGGACAGCCCTTCAGGCAGCCCCAGCATTTT; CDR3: CASSIDGQPFRQPQHF
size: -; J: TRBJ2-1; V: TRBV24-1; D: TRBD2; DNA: TGTGCCACCAGTGATTATGTAGCTAGCGGGAGCTATGAGCAGTTCTTC; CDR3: CATSDYVASGSYEQFF
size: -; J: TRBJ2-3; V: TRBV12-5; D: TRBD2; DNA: TGTGCTAGTGGTCTGGGACTAGCGGGGGTTAGCACAGATACGCAGTATTTT; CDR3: CASGLGLAGVSTDTQYF
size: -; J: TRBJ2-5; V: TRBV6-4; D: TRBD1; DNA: TGTGCCAGCAGCGGACAGGGCGGCGAGACCCAGTACTTC; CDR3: CASSGQGGETQYF
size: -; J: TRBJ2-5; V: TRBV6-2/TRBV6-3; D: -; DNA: TGTGCCAGCAGTTTCCTCGGAGATATCTGGGGAGGAGAGACCCAGTACTTC; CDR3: CASSFLGDIWGGETQYF
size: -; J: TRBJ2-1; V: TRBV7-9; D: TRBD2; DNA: TGTGCCAGCAGACCTAGCGGGAGCACCTACAATGAGCAGTTCTTC; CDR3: CASRPSGSTYNEQFF
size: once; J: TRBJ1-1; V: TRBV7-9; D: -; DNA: TGTGCCAGCAGCCGACAGCATGGGAACACTGAAGCTTTCTTT; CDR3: CASSRQHGNTEAFF
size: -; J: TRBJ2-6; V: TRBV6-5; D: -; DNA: TGTGCCAGCATAAAGGACAGCTCTGGGGCCAACGTCCTGACTTTC; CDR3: CASIKDSSGANVLTF
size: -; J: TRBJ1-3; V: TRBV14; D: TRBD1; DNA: TGTGCCAGCAGCCAATTAGGGGGGACAGCTGGAAACACCATATATTTT; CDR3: CASSQLGGTAGNTIYF
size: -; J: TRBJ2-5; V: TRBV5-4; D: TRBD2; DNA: TGTGCCAGCAGCTCTCAGCGGGGGGGCCAAGAGACCCAGTACTTC; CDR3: CASSSQRGGQETQYF
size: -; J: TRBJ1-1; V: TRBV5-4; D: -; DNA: TGTGCCAGCAGCGGGGGACCCACGAACACTGAAGCTTTCTTT; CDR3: CASSGGPTNTEAFF
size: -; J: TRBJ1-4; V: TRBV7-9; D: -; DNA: TGTGCCAGCACCCCCTCTATCGGGGAAGCTAATGAAAAACTGTTTTTT; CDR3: CASTPSIGEANEKLFF
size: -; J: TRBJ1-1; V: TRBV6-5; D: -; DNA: TGTGCCAGCAGTTACTCCCCGCACACTGAAGCTTTCTTT; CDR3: CASSYSPHTEAFF
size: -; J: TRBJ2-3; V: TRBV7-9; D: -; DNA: TGTGCCAGCAGCTTAGTAGGTGGGGGCACAGATACGCAGTATTTT; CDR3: CASSLVGGGTDTQYF
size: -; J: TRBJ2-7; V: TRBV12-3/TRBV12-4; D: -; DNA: TGTGCCAGCAGTTTACTTTACGGTTACGAGCAGTACTTC; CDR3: CASSLLYGYEQYF
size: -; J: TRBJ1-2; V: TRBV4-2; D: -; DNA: TGTGCCAGCAGCCAAGATTTGAATGGCTACACCTTC; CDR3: CASSQDLNGYTF
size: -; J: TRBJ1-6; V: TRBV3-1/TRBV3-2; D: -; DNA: TGTGCCAGCAGCGGGGATGTTGCCAATTCACCCCTCCACTTT; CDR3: CASSGDVANSPLHF
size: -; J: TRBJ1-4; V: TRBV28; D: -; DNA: TGTGCCAGCAGTTCCATGGGAGGACTGTTTTTT; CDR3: CASSSMGGLFF
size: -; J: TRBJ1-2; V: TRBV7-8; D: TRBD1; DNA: TGTGCCAGCAGCTTAGAACCCGGACGTACAGGGGCTAACTATGGCTACACCTTC; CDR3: CASSLEPGRTGANYGYTF
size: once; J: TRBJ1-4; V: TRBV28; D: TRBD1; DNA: TGTGCCAGCAGTTCACAGGGGTTGGAAAAAGAAAAACTGTTTTTT; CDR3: CASSSQGLEKEKLFF
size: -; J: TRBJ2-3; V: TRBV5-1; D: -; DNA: TGCGCCAGCAGCTTCGGGTGGGGTCGAGGCACAGATACGCAGTATTTT; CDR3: CASSFGWGRGTDTQYF
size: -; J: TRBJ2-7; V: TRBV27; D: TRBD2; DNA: TGTGCCAGCAGTCCGGGACTAGTTAACCGCTACGAGCAGTACTTC; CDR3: CASSPGLVNRYEQYF
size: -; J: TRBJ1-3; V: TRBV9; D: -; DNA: TGTGCCAGCAGCGGGGAGGGGCTCTCTGGAAACACCATATATTTT; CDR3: CASSGEGLSGNTIYF
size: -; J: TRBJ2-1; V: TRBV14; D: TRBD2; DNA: TGTGCCAGCAGCCAGCTAGCGGGCTCCTACAATGGGCAGTTCTTC; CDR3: CASSQLAGSYNGQFF
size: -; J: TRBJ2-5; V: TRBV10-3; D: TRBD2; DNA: TGTGCCATCAGTAACAGCGGGGGGGAGCTGGAGACCCAGTACTTC; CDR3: CAISNSGGELETQYF
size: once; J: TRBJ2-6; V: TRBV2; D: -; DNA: TGTGCCAGCAATGGACTACTCAACGTCCTGACTTTC; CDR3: CASNGLLNVLTF
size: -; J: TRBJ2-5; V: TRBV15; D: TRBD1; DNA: TGTGCCACCAGCAGAGATTATTGGACAGGGGGAGCCAAAGAGACCCAGTACTTC; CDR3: CATSRDYWTGGAKETQYF
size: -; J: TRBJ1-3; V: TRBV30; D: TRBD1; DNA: TGTGCCTGGATCTCCGGGACAGCCGGAAACACCATATATTTT; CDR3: CAWISGTAGNTIYF
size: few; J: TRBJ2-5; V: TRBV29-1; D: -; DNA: TGCAGCGTGGGCCGGGGGCGCGGGGAGACCCAGTACTTC; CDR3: CSVGRGRGETQYF
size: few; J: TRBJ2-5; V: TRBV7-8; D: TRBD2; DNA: TGTGCCAGCAGCTTACCCGGGACACAGGGACTAGCGGAGACCCAGTACTTC; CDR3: CASSLPGTQGLAETQYF
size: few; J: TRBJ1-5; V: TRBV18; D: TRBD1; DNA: TGTGCCAGCTCACCCGGACAGGGCGGACAGCCCCAGCATTTT; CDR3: CASSPGQGGQPQHF
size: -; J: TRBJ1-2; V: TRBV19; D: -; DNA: TGTGCCAGTAGTATGGGGGGGCTCGGCTACACCTTC; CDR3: CASSMGGLGYTF
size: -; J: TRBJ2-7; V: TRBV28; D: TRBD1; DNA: TGTGCCAGCAGTACCGGACAGGGGGGCTCCTACGAGCAGTACTTC; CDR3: CASSTGQGGSYEQYF
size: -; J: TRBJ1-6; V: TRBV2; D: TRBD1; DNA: TGTGCCAGCAGCAGACAGGGGCAGACTAATTCACCCCTCCACTTT; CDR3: CASSRQGQTNSPLHF
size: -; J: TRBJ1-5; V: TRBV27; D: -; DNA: TGTGCCAGTAAATTGGGGCAACAGCCCCAGCATTTT; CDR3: CASKLGQQPQHF
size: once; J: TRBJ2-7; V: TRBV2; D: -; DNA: TGTGCCAGCAGTGAGTTCAAGGGGGGGGCTGGTCCCCAGTACTTC; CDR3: CASSEFKGGAGPQYF
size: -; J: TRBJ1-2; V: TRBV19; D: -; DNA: TGTGCCAGTAGTACAGACAGTGCTCTAGGCTACACCTTC; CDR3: CASSTDSALGYTF
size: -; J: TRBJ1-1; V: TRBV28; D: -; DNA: TGTGCCAGCAGTTCACAGGGCGTCGATGAAGCTTTCTTT; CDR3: CASSSQGVDEAFF
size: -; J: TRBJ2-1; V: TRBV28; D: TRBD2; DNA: TGTGCCAGCAGTTTATGGGGTAGCGGGAGGACTAATGAGCAGTTCTTC; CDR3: CASSLWGSGRTNEQFF
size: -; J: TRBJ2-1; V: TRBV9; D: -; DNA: TGTGCCAGCAGCGTTGGGACCCTGTTCAATGAGCAGTTCTTC; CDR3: CASSVGTLFNEQFF
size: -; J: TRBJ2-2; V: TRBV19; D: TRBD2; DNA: TGTGCCAGTAACCTAGCGGGAGACGGGGAGCTGTTTTTT; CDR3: CASNLAGDGELFF
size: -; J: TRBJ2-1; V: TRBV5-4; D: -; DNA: TGTGCCAGCAGCTCCCCAGGGGGAGGGACTGTTTACAATGAGCAGTTCTTC; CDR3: CASSSPGGGTVYNEQFF
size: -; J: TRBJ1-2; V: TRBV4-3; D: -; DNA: TGCGCCAGCAGCTCCGGCCCCTATGGCTACACCTTC; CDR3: CASSSGPYGYTF
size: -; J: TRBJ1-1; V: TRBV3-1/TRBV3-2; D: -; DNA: TGTGCCAGCAGCCAAGAATCACGGACTGAAGCTTTCTTT; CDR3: CASSQESRTEAFF
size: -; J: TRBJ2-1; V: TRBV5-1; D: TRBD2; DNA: TGCGCCAGCAGCTTGGTAAGCGGGAGAGCCAATGAGCAGTTCTTC; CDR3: CASSLVSGRANEQFF
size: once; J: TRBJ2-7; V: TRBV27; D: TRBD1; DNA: TGTGCCAGCAGTCTAGACAGGGTCGACGAGCAGTACTTC; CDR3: CASSLDRVDEQYF